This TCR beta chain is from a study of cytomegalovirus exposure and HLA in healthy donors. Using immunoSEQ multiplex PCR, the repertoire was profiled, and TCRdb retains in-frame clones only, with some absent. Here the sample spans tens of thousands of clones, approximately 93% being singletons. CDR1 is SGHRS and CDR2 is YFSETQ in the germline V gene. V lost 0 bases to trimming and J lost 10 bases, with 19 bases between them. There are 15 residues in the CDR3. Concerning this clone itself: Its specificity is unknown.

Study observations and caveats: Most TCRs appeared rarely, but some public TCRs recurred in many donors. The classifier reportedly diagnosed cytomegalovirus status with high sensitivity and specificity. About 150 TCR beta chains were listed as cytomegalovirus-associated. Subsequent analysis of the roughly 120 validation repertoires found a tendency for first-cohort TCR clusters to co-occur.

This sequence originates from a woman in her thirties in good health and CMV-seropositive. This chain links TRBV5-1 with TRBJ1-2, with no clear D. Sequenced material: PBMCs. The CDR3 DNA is TGCGCCAGCAGCTTGGCCGGGGAAGGAGGGAATGACTACACCTTC. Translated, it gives CASSLAGEGGNDYTF.